Listed here are 25 T cell receptor beta chains from one sample, sequenced in a study of blood T cell repertoires in COVID-19. The data were produced by immunoSEQ multiplex PCR, yet TCRdb's version contains in-frame clones alone and is incomplete. The sample lists approximately 15,000 clones, around 89% seen once, with roughly 12% in the top ten. The sample taken for sequencing was peripheral blood. The origin of the receptors is a human donor in a cohort sampled during active COVID-19.

V gene TRBV9 combines with J gene TRBJ2-1; 16 bases are shared with TRBD2. This CDR3 region has 18 residues. With V trimmed by 1 base and J by 4 bases, 5 bases remained unmatched. Germline values: CDR1 SGDLS, CDR2 YYNGEE. The CDR3 protein is CASSVLGTSGGVYNEQFF. CDR3 sequence (DNA): TGTGCCAGCAGCGTACTTGGGACTAGCGGGGGGGTATACAATGAGCAGTTCTTC.

The chain couples TRBV9 to TRBJ1-2, with 7 bases fitting TRBD1. V shed 3 bases, J shed 0 bases, and the junction held 11 bases outside the gene matches. This CDR3 region has 17 residues. Germline values: CDR1 SGDLS, CDR2 YYNGEE. CDR3 in DNA: TGTGCCAGCAGCGCTCAACAGGGGATCGGGGCTAACTATGGCTACACCTTC. It specifies CASSAQQGIGANYGYTF.

V gene TRBV6-5 combines with J gene TRBJ1-2, with D possibly matching TRBD1 (6 bases). Germline CDR1 is MNHEY and CDR2 is SVGAGI. This CDR3 contains 15 residues. V lost 6 bases and J 7 bases, leaving 21 bases between the germline ends. The CDR3 DNA reads TGTGCCAGCAGCACCCCCGCGGGGGCGACGGGTGGCTACACCTTC. Translating it yields CASSTPAGATGGYTF.

There are a few counts of this clone. This chain joins TRBV7-2 and TRBJ2-3; 8 nucleotides align to TRBD1. Trimming took 5 bases from V and 2 from J; bases not matched to a gene: 6. Germline V gene sequence: CDR1 SGHTA, CDR2 FQGNSA. The CDR3 covers 15 residues. CDR3 protein: CASSPDRVYTDTQYF. The CDR3 DNA is TGTGCCAGCAGCCCGGACAGGGTGTACACAGATACGCAGTATTTT.

This sequence joins TRBV6-5 and TRBJ2-7; D may be TRBD1 (5 bases). V was shortened by 4 bases and J by 2 bases, with 9 bases between the two germline ends. The CDR3 contains 13 residues. Looked up from germline, CDR1 is MNHEY and CDR2 is SVGAGI. For the CDR3, the DNA is TGTGCCAGCAGTTGGCAGGGTACCTACGAGCAGTACTTC. It codes for CASSWQGTYEQYF.

The chain employs TRBV9 and TRBJ1-3; D is possibly TRBD1 (6 bases). V was pared by 4 bases and J by 6 bases, with 17 bases between. This CDR3 region has 15 residues. Germline lookup yields CDR1 SGDLS and CDR2 YYNGEE. CDR3 nucleotides: TGTGCCAGCAGCTCTAGTGGGGGGGCGGAAAACACCATATATTTT. It translates to CASSSSGGAENTIYF. Looking up the rest from reference TRBV9 and TRBJ1-3 gives the full variable domain: DSGVTQTPKHLITATGQRVTLRCSPRSGDLSVYWYQQSLDQGLQFLIQYYNGEERAKGNILERFSAQQFPDLHSELNLSSLELGDSALYFCASSSSGGAENTIYFGEGSWLTVV.

The V call is TRBV7-2, the J call TRBJ1-6; TRBD1 matches at 11 bases. V shed 6 bases, J shed 6 bases, and the junction held 4 bases outside the gene matches. Germline V gene sequence: CDR1 SGHTA, CDR2 FQGNSA. This CDR3 is 15 amino acids long. In nucleotides, the CDR3 is TGTGCCAGCAGATGGGACAGGGGGTTTAATTCACCCCTCCACTTT. Translation gives CASRWDRGFNSPLHF. Variable domain in full (rest from reference TRBV7-2 and TRBJ1-6): GAGVSQSPSNKVTEKGKDVELRCDPISGHTALYWYRQSLGQGLEFLIYFQGNSAPDKSGLPSDRFSAERTGGSVSTLTIQRTQQEDSAVYLCASRWDRGFNSPLHFGNGTRLTVT.

The J gene is TRBJ2-1, the V gene TRBV9; the match to TRBD2 covers 7 bases. V trimming: 4 bases; J trimming: 8 bases; junction bases outside the gene matches: 6. The CDR3 spans 13 residues. Germline CDR1 SGDLS, CDR2 YYNGEE. The CDR3 coding sequence is TGTGCCAGCAGCACAACTGGACTAGATGAGCAGTTCTTC. Translation: CASSTTGLDEQFF.

The chain uses TRBV5-5 and TRBJ2-2; 10 bases fit TRBD2. V dropped 0 bases and J dropped 5; count of bases not matched to a gene: 1. CDR3 length: 15 amino acids. Germline lookup yields CDR1 SGHKS and CDR2 YYEKEE (reference sequence). CDR3 amino acids: CASSLGLAGTGELFF. The CDR3 DNA sequence: TGTGCCAGCAGCTTGGGACTAGCGGGTACCGGGGAGCTGTTTTTT.

This chain joins TRBV6-5 and TRBJ1-4, with 8 nucleotides matching TRBD1. Trimming cost V 8 bases and J 5 bases; bases outside gene matches: 10. CDR1 and CDR2 from the germline V gene are MNHEY and SVGAGI. The CDR3 is made up of 15 amino acids. The CDR3 region is CASAGSTGANEKLFF. The DNA of the CDR3 is TGTGCCAGCGCCGGCTCGACAGGGGCGAATGAAAAACTGTTTTTT.

The chain uses TRBV15 and TRBJ2-3; D is perhaps TRBD2 (5 bases). In germline, CDR1 is LNHNV, CDR2 YYDKDF (reference sequence). This CDR3 is built from 16 residues. V was pared by 2 bases and J by 3 bases, with 15 bases between. CDR3: CATSRNRDPTTDTQYF. The CDR3 DNA sequence: TGTGCCACCAGCAGAAACCGGGATCCCACTACAGATACGCAGTATTTT. Full variable domain (remainder filled in from reference TRBV15 and TRBJ2-3): DAMVIQNPRYQVTQFGKPVTLSCSQTLNHNVMYWYQQKSSQAPKLLFHYYDKDFNNEADTPDNFQSRRPNTSFCFLDIRSPGLGDTAMYLCATSRNRDPTTDTQYFGPGTRLTVL.

The V and J genes are TRBV5-1 and TRBJ1-1, with D tentatively TRBD1 (5 bases). V was shortened by 4 bases and J by 1 base, with 14 bases between the two germline ends. Germline V lookup: CDR1 SGHRS, CDR2 YFSETQ. The length of the CDR3 is 15 residues. The CDR3 here is CASSPGVGANTEAFF. CDR3 in DNA: TGCGCCAGCAGCCCGGGGGTAGGGGCGAACACTGAAGCTTTCTTT.

The CDR3 protein is CARRLGGGGLYNEQFF. The CDR3 DNA reads as TGTGCCCGTCGTCTGGGGGGCGGGGGGCTCTACAATGAGCAGTTCTTC. This sequence joins TRBV19 and TRBJ2-1; 8 nucleotides agree with TRBD2. V lost 11 bases to trimming and J lost 3 bases; unmatched junction nucleotides: 15. The CDR3 extends over 16 amino acids. Per the germline V gene, CDR1 is LNHDA and CDR2 is SQIVND (reference sequence).

The chain recombines TRBV9 with TRBJ2-6, with 9 bases that match TRBD1. The V gene's germline CDR1 is SGDLS and CDR2 YYNGEE. This CDR3 comprises 15 residues. The ends lost 0 bases at V and 9 bases at J; junction bases unmatched: 4. The DNA for the CDR3 is TGTGCCAGCAGCGTAGCGGGACAGGGAGGCAACGTCCTGACTTTC. It translates to CASSVAGQGGNVLTF.

This clone was seen a handful of times. The chain couples TRBV27 to TRBJ2-3; TRBD1 matches at 7 bases. Trimming at V came to 4 bases and at J to 6 bases, leaving 10 bases not matched to a gene. CDR3 length equals 15 residues. The germline CDR1 and CDR2 sequences are MNHEY and SMNVEV (reference sequence). The CDR3 nucleotides are TGTGCCAGCAGTTCACAGGGACAGTTAGTGGATACGCAGTATTTT. Translating it yields CASSSQGQLVDTQYF.

J is TRBJ2-1 and V is TRBV14; tentative D call: TRBD2 (6 bases). CDR1 is SGHDN, CDR2 FVKESK, per germline. The CDR3 is made up of 16 amino acids. V was cut by 2 bases and J by 9 bases, with 20 bases left in between. CDR3: CASSQRLAWRGGEQFF. CDR3 sequence (DNA): TGTGCCAGCAGCCAACGGCTTGCATGGCGGGGCGGTGAGCAGTTCTTC.

The chain couples TRBV6-5 to TRBJ1-2, with 8 bases matching TRBD1. Germline CDR1 MNHEY, CDR2 SVGAGI. The CDR3 has 16 residues. J was trimmed by 5 bases and V by 2 bases; bases with no gene match: 10. DNA of the CDR3: TGTGCCAGCAGTTACACAAACCAGGGGGCGCAGTATGGCTACACCTTC. Residues: CASSYTNQGAQYGYTF.

The chain employs TRBV7-8 and TRBJ2-3; D is ambiguous. Looked up from germline, CDR1 is SGHVS and CDR2 is FQNEAQ. Trimming took off 5 bases at V and 6 bases at J, with 6 bases between the two ends. The CDR3 extends over 11 amino acids. The CDR3 DNA reads TGTGCCAGCAGCACTCTTGATACGCAGTATTTT. Encoded protein: CASSTLDTQYF.

The J gene is TRBJ1-4, the V gene TRBV2; 7 bases fit TRBD1. Germline V gene lookup returns CDR1 SNHLY and CDR2 FYNNEI. The CDR3 length is 14 residues. The trim removed 6 bases at V and 5 bases at J, leaving 6 bases unmatched. In nucleotides, the CDR3 is TGTGCCAGCAGGGGGACAGTTCCGAATGAAAAACTGTTTTTT. Protein product: CASRGTVPNEKLFF.

The CDR3 here is CAWSPGRGNSPLHF. The CDR3 nucleotides read TGTGCCTGGAGTCCTGGACGGGGGAATTCACCCCTCCACTTT. The chain has TRBV30 and TRBJ1-6, with a tentative D call TRBD1 (5 bases). Per germline, CDR1 GTSNPN and CDR2 SVGIG (reference sequence). V lost 2 bases and J 7 bases, leaving 12 bases between the germline ends. The CDR3 runs to 14 residues.

The gene calls are TRBV12-3 or TRBV12-4 and TRBJ1-2; D is ambiguous. The CDR3 covers 12 residues. The germline V and J ends were trimmed by 8 bases and 4 bases, with 11 bases remaining between them. The CDR3 DNA follows: TGTGCCAGCTGCGACACGGTCTATGGCTACACCTTC. Protein product: CASCDTVYGYTF.

The chain recombines TRBV5-6 with TRBJ1-2; a possible D gene is TRBD1 (6 bases). V gave up 4 bases and J gave up 2 bases, with 15 bases separating them. The CDR3 length is 15 residues. Germline CDR1 and CDR2: SGHDT and YYEEEE. The CDR3 protein is CASSPYEDRNYGYTF. The CDR3 nucleotides are TGTGCCAGCAGCCCGTACGAGGACAGAAACTATGGCTACACCTTC. Combining the CDR3 with reference TRBV5-6 and TRBJ1-2 gives the whole variable domain DAGVTQSPTHLIKTRGQQVTLRCSPKSGHDTVSWYQQALGQGPQFIFQYYEEEERQRGNFPDRFSGHQFPNYSSELNVNALLLGDSALYLCASSPYEDRNYGYTFGSGTRLTVV.

Only one count was recorded for this clone. The chain is built from TRBV9 and TRBJ2-3; maybe TRBD1 (6 bases). CDR3 length equals 15 residues. The germline gives CDR1 SGDLS, CDR2 YYNGEE. The V gene lost 2 bases and the J gene lost 3 bases, with 13 bases spanning the gap. CDR3 sequence: CASSVTGTQTDTQYF. The CDR3 bases are TGTGCCAGCAGCGTCACCGGGACACAAACAGATACGCAGTATTTT.

This rearrangement joins TRBV12-5 to TRBJ2-5, with D possibly being TRBD1 (6 bases). V lost 5 bases and J 0 bases, leaving 16 bases between the germline ends. Germline V gene data show CDR1 as LGHNT and CDR2 as FRNRAP. CDR3 size: 16 residues. CDR3 sequence (DNA): TGTGCTAGTGGTACACCACAGGGAAATAACCAAGAGACCCAGTACTTC. As protein: CASGTPQGNNQETQYF.

This clone was observed once. V gene TRBV5-1 combines with J gene TRBJ2-7; the match to TRBD1 covers 11 bases. The CDR3 is made up of 16 amino acids. Germline loops: CDR1 SGHRS, CDR2 YFSETQ. Trimming removed 3 bases from V and 2 bases from J; junction bases left unmatched: 7. The DNA for the CDR3 is TGCGCCAGCAGCTCAACCGGGACAGGGGGACCCTACGAGCAGTACTTC. Encoded protein: CASSSTGTGGPYEQYF.